This TCR beta chain was profiled in a study of beta chain features in type 1 diabetes. Since all of the isolated RNA was reverse transcribed, expressed TCRB transcripts were what got sequenced. Generated by immunoSEQ multiplex PCR, the TCRdb table keeps only in-frame clones and is missing some. The table includes approximately 170,000 clones, approximately 9.1% detected once. Germline V gene sequence: CDR1 DFQATT, CDR2 SNEGSKA (reference sequence). Trimming pared 6 bases from V and 7 bases from J, leaving 10 bases between. CDR3 size: 11 residues. This chain uses TRBV20-1 with TRBJ2-1; D possibly corresponds to TRBD2 (5 bases). Sequencing was done on a sample of central memory CD4+ T cells from blood. The sequence derives from a woman aged 18-29 years in good health. DNA for the CDR3: TGCAGTGCGAGAAGAGGGAATGAGCAGTTCTTC. Protein: CSARRGNEQFF.